This TCR beta chain was obtained from a study of T cell responses to AZD1222 COVID-19 vaccine. Looked up from germline, CDR1 is MNHEY and CDR2 is SVGAGI. The CDR3 runs 15 residues. Trimming removed 0 bases from V and 3 bases from J, with 11 bases in between. Sequencing used immunoSEQ multiplex PCR; TCRdb keeps in-frame clones, though not all of them. The profile shows around 140,000 clones, roughly nine tenths of them singletons. Notes on this clone: Its antigen is undetermined.

Study results and caveats: When two AZD1222 doses had been given, Spike-specific TCR breadth and depth rose.

This TCR was recovered from an adult who received the AZD1222 COVID-19 vaccine. Sequences were derived from peripheral blood, sampled 28 days after the second AZD1222 dose. This chain connects TRBV6-5 to TRBJ1-2, with a possible D match to TRBD1 (5 bases). CDR3 in DNA: TGTGCCAGCAGTTACTCAGGTCAGGGTGACTATGGCTACACCTTC. It specifies CASSYSGQGDYGYTF.